The 12 T cell receptor beta chains below were found in one sample sequenced in a study of CXCR3-negative and CXCR3-positive naive CD8 T cells. It was by 5' RACE with UMI labels that the TRB cDNA libraries were prepared. TCRdb re-called the 5' RACE reads; every CDR3 protein appears as one record, without DNA. Its clone listing holds under 8,000 distinct CDR3 sequences. The sequencing sample was made of naive CXCR3- CD8+ T cells from blood. The sample's subset: CD45RO-CCR7+CD27+CD95- naive CD8+ T cells lacking CXCR3 (TNR3-). The receptors derive from a human donor in good health. Some clones in this sample may be carry-over from other donors' samples.

This chain joins TRBV14 and TRBJ2-1; the D gene TCRdb calls, TRBD2, cannot be checked with no DNA. The CDR3 has 15 amino acids. The germline V gene encodes CDR1 SGHDN and CDR2 FVKESK. CDR3: CASSPRTATYNEQFF.

J is TRBJ1-4 and V is TRBV7-8; TCRdb selects TRBD1, and the lack of DNA leaves this call unchecked. Germline V gives CDR1 SGHVS, CDR2 FQNEAQ. The CDR3 runs to 15 residues. The chain's CDR3 is CASSLLDRANEKLFF.

The rearrangement uses TRBV9 and TRBJ2-1. This CDR3 is 16 amino acids long. Germline-derived CDR1 and CDR2 are SGDLS and YYNGEE. The CDR3 sequence: CASSAHWTAANNEQFF.

This sequence joins TRBV5-4 and TRBJ2-7; lacking DNA, the TRBD1 call made by TCRdb goes unchecked. This CDR3 contains 13 residues. Looked up from germline, CDR1 is SGHNT and CDR2 is YYREEE (reference sequence). This chain's CDR3 is CASSATPGDEQYF.

The chain carries TRBV4-3 and TRBJ2-1; TCRdb calls TRBD1, which cannot be checked without DNA. The V gene's germline CDR1 is LGHNA and CDR2 YSLEER. This CDR3 comprises 14 residues. CDR3 protein: CASSQETGDSEQFF.

V gene TRBV6-2 or TRBV6-3 combines with J gene TRBJ1-2. This CDR3 has 13 residues. Germline V lookup: CDR1 MNHEY, CDR2 SVGEGT. CDR3 sequence: CATLTAWFYGYTF.

This clonotype is deemed medium-sized by its frequency. The chain uses TRBV5-1 and TRBJ2-1. There are 11 residues in the CDR3. Germline V CDR1 and CDR2: SGHRS, YFSETQ. The CDR3 is CASSMYNEQFF.

The chain carries TRBV29-1 and TRBJ2-7; TCRdb's D call, TRBD2, is unchecked because there is no DNA. The length of the CDR3 is 13 residues. Germline loops: CDR1 SQVTM, CDR2 ANQGSEA. CDR3 amino acids: CSVELVGLYEQYF.

The chain employs TRBV5-4 and TRBJ2-1. The CDR3 is 12 residues long. Germline V gene data show CDR1 as SGHNT and CDR2 as YYREEE (reference sequence). CDR3 residues: CASSPAFNEQFF.

The chain combines TRBV7-8 with TRBJ2-5. The CDR3 consists of 14 residues. Germline CDR1 and CDR2: SGHVS and FQNEAQ. The CDR3 is CASSRGSHQETQYF.

The chain recombines TRBV21-1 with TRBJ2-1. TRBV21-1 is given as a pseudogene. The CDR3 totals 17 residues. The CDR3 loop is CASSIRGPQRSYNEQFF.

This clonotype is classed as medium-sized (0.01 to 0.1%) by frequency. V usage is TRBV29-1 and J usage is TRBJ2-2; TCRdb's assignment of TRBD2 cannot be checked, as there is no DNA. This CDR3 comprises 14 residues. Per the germline V gene, CDR1 is SQVTM and CDR2 is ANQGSEA. CDR3 region: CSVERGVNTGELFF.